This T cell receptor (beta chain) emerged from a study of cytomegalovirus exposure and HLA in healthy donors. The germline V gene encodes CDR1 MNHNS and CDR2 SASEGT. The trim removed 4 bases at V and 7 bases at J, leaving 15 bases unmatched. The CDR3 runs to 17 residues. PCR primers comprised 60 Vbeta and 13 Jbeta primers. The repertoire was sequenced with immunoSEQ multiplex PCR; TCRdb's copy has only in-frame clones and lacks some. This table holds about 94,000 clones, approximately 75% found once. As to this clone: What it recognizes is unknown.

Study results and limitations: Most subjects had HLA-A and HLA-B alleles reportedly predicted accurately by TCR beta sequences. A later analysis reportedly found fewer N-insertions in an Asian-associated ancestry cluster than the approximately 670-donor mean.

The rearrangement uses TRBV6-1 and TRBJ1-3; 8 bases line up with TRBD1. This receptor was taken from a woman between 40 and 50 years old in good health and CMV-seronegative. The sequenced sample consisted of PBMCs. The CDR3 DNA is TGTGCCAGCAGTGTAGTAGTGGGGACAGGCGGGAGCAACACCATATATTTT. Protein: CASSVVVGTGGSNTIYF.